This T cell receptor (beta chain) was captured by sequencing in a study of blood T cell dynamics during melanoma immunotherapy. On the study more broadly: Patients with metastatic melanoma got pembrolizumab or nivolumab-ipilimumab as first-line care.

As to time point: week 3, after first cycle of checkpoint inhibitor. At 12 weeks after first infusion, RECIST 1.1 defined response for most patients. Profiled with immunoSEQ multiplex PCR; TCRdb holds only in-frame clones, not every one. The sample has more than 8,000 clones; roughly 91% are singletons. The CDR3 loop spans 11 amino acids. The V end was cut by 5 bases, the J end by 3 bases, with 5 bases between. Germline CDR1 SGHTA, CDR2 FQGNSA. The material sequenced was blood, taken from a patient treated with checkpoint blockade. The chain uses TRBV7-2 and TRBJ2-7; D is unresolved. This TCR was sampled from a human donor with melanoma. Here the CDR3 DNA reads TGTGCCAGCAGCGCTTACTACGAGCAGTACTTC. Translated: CASSAYYEQYF.